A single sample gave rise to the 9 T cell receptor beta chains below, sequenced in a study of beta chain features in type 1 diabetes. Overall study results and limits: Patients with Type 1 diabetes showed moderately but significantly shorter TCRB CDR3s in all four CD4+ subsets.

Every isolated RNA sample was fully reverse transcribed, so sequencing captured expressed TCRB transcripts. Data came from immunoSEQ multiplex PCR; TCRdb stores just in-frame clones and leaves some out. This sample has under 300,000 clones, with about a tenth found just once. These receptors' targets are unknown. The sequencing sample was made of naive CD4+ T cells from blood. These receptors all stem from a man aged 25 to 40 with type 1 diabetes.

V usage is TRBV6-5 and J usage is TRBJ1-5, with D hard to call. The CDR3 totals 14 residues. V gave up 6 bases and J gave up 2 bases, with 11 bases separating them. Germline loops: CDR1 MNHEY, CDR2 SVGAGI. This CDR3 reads CASSPLRGNQPQHF. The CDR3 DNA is TGTGCCAGCAGCCCCCTCCGGGGCAATCAGCCCCAGCATTTT.

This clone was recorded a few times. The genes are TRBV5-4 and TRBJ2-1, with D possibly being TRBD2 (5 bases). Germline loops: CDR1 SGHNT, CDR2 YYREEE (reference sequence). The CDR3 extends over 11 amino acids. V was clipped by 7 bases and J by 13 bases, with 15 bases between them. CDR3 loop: CASGDGSDQFF. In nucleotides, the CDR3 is TGTGCCAGCGGTGATGGGAGCGACCAGTTCTTC.

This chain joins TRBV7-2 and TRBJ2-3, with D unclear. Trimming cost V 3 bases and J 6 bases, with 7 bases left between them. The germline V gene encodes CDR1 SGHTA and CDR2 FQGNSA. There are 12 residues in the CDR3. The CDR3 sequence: CASSFPSDTQYF. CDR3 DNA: TGTGCCAGCAGCTTCCCTTCGGATACGCAGTATTTT.

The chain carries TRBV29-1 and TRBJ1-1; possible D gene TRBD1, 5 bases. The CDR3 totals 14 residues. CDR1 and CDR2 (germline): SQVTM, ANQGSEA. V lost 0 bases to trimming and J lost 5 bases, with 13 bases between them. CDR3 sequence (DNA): TGCAGCGTTGAAGAGTACGGGGGAGGAACTGAAGCTTTCTTT. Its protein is CSVEEYGGGTEAFF.

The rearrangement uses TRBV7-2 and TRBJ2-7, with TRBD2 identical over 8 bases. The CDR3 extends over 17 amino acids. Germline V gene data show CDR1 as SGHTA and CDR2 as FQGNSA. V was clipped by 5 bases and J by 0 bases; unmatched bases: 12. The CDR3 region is CASSRGLAGTLSYEQYF. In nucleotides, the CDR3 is TGTGCCAGCAGCCGCGGGCTAGCGGGTACTCTCTCCTACGAGCAGTACTTC.

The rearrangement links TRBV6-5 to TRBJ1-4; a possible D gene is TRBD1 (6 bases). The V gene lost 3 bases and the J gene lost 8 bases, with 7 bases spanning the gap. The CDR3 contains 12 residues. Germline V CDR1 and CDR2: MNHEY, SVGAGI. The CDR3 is CASSYQGEKLFF. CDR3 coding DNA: TGTGCCAGCAGTTATCAGGGGGAAAAACTGTTTTTT.

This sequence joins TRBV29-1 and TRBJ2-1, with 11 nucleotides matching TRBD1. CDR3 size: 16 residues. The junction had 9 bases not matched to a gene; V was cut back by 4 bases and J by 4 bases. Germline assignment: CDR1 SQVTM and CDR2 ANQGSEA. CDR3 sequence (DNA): TGCAGCGTTGCAAAGGGTGGGACAGGGGGTTACAATGAGCAGTTCTTC. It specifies CSVAKGGTGGYNEQFF.

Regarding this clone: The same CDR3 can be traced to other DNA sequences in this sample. CDR3 sequence (DNA): TGTGCCAGCTCACCATTGGCGGGAGGCACAGATACGCAGTATTTT. Residues: CASSPLAGGTDTQYF. The V gene is TRBV18, the J gene TRBJ2-3, with 7 bases identical to TRBD2. The germline CDR1 and CDR2 sequences are KGHSH and LQKENI. There are 15 residues in the CDR3. V was pared by 2 bases and J by 1 base, with 3 bases of the junction left unmatched.

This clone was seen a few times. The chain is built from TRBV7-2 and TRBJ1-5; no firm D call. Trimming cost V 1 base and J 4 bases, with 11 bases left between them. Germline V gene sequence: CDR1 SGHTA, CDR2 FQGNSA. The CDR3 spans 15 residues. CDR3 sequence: CASSLERSRNQPQHF. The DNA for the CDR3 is TGTGCCAGCAGCTTAGAGCGCAGTCGTAATCAGCCCCAGCATTTT. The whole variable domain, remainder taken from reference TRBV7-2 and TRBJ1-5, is GAGVSQSPSNKVTEKGKDVELRCDPISGHTALYWYRQSLGQGLEFLIYFQGNSAPDKSGLPSDRFSAERTGGSVSTLTIQRTQQEDSAVYLCASSLERSRNQPQHFGDGTRLSIL.